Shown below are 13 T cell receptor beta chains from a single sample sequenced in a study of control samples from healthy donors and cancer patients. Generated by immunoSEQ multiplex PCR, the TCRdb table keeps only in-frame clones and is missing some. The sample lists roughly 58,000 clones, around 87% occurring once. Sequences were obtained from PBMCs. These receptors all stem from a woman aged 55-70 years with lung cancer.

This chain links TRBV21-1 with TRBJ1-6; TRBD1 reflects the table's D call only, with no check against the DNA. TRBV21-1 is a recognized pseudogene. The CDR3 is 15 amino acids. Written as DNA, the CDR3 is TGTGCCAGCAGCAAAGGACAGGGAAAAGAATCACCCCTCCACTTT. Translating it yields CASSKGQGKESPLHF.

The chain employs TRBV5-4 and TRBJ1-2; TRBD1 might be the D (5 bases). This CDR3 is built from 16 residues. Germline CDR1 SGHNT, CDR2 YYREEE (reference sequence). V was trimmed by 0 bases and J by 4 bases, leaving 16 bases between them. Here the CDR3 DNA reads TGTGCCAGCAGCTTGGCCCAAGGCAGGGTGGGCTATGGCTACACCTTC. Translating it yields CASSLAQGRVGYGYTF.

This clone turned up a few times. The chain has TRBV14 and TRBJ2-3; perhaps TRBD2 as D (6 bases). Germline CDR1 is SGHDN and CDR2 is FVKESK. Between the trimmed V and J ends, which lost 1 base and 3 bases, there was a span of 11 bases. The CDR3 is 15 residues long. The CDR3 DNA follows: TGTGCCAGCAGCCAAGTGGGGGGTCTGACAGATACGCAGTATTTT. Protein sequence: CASSQVGGLTDTQYF.

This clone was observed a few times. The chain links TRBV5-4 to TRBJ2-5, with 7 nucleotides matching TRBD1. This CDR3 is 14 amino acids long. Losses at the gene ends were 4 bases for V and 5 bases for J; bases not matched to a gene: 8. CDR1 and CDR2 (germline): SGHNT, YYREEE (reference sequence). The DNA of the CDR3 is TGTGCCAGCAGCGTAAACAGGGGCAGCGAGACCCAGTACTTC. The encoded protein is CASSVNRGSETQYF.

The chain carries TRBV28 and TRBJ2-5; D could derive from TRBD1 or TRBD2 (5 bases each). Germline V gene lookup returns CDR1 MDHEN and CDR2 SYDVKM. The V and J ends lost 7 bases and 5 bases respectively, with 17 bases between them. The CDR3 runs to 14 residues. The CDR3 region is CASIGTLFRETQYF. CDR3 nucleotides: TGTGCCAGCATCGGGACGCTGTTTAGGGAGACCCAGTACTTC.

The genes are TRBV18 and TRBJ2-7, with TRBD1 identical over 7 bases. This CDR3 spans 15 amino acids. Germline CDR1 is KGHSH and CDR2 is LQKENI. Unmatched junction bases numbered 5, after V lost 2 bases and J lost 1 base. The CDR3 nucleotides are TGTGCCAGCTCACCAATTACAGGGGAATCCTACGAGCAGTACTTC. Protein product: CASSPITGESYEQYF.

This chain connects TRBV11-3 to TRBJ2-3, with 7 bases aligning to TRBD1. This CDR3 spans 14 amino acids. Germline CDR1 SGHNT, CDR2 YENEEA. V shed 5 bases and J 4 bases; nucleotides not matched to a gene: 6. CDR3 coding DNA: TGTGCCAGCAGCGTCCACAGGGGTGCAGATACGCAGTATTTT. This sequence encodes CASSVHRGADTQYF.

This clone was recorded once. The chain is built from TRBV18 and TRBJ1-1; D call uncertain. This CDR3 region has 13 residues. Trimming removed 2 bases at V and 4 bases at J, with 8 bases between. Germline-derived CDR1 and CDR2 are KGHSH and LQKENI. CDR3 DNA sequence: TGTGCCAGCTCACCAATGAGAGGCACTGAAGCTTTCTTT. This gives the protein CASSPMRGTEAFF.

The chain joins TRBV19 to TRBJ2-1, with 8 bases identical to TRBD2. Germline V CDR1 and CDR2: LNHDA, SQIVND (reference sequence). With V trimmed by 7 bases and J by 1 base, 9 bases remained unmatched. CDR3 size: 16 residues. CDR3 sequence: CASTSPQRGSYNEQFF. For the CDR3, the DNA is TGTGCCAGTACCTCCCCCCAGCGGGGGTCCTACAATGAGCAGTTCTTC.

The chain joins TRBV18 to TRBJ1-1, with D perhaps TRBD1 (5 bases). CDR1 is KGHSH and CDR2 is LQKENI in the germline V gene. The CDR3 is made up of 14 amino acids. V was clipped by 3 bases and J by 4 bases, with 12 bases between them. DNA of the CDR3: TGTGCCAGCTCACCGGGGGTGGGCAGCACTGAAGCTTTCTTT. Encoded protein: CASSPGVGSTEAFF. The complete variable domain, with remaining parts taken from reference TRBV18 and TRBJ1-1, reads NAGVMQNPRHLVRRRGQEARLRCSPMKGHSHVYWYRQLPEEGLKFMVYLQKENIIDESGMPKERFSAEFPKEGPSILRIQQVVRGDSAAYFCASSPGVGSTEAFFGQGTRLTVV.

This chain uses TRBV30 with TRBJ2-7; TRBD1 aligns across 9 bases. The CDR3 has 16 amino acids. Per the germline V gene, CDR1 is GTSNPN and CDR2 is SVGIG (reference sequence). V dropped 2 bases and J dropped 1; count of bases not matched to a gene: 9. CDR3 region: CAWSKGTGRFSYEQYF. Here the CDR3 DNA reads TGTGCCTGGAGTAAAGGGACAGGGCGTTTTTCCTACGAGCAGTACTTC. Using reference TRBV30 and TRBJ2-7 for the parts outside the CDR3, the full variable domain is SQTIHQWPATLVQPVGSPLSLECTVEGTSNPNLYWYRQAAGRGLQLLFYSVGIGQISSEVPQNLSASRPQDRQFILSSKKLLLSDSGFYLCAWSKGTGRFSYEQYFGPGTRLTVT.

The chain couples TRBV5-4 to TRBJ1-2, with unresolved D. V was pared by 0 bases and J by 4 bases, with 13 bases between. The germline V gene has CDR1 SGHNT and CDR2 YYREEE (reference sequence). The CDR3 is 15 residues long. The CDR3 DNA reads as TGTGCCAGCAGCTTGGAATCGAACTCGGTCTATGGCTACACCTTC. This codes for CASSLESNSVYGYTF.

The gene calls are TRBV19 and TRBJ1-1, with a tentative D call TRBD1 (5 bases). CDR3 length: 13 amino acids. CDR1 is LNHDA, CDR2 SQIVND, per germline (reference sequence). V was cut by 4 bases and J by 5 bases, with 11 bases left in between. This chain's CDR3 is CASSTRERTEAFF. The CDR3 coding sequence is TGTGCCAGTAGTACCAGGGAGAGGACTGAAGCTTTCTTT.